These 30 T cell receptor beta chains share one sample of origin, sequenced in a study of cytomegalovirus exposure and HLA in healthy donors. Primers included in the PCR were 60 Vbeta and 13 Jbeta primers. The table came from immunoSEQ multiplex PCR; TCRdb's copy has only in-frame clones and leaves some out. The sample comprises approximately 130,000 clones, around four fifths of which are singletons, and 5.5% to 6% rests with the top ten. Sequencing used PBMCs. These receptors were taken from a woman aged 40 to 55 in good health and CMV-seropositive.

The chain carries TRBV6-6 and TRBJ1-5, with TRBD1 matching 9 bases. This CDR3 spans 14 amino acids. Germline lookup yields CDR1 MNHNY and CDR2 SVGAGI (reference sequence). V dropped 6 bases and J dropped 6; count of bases not matched to a gene: 6. As DNA, the CDR3 is TGTGCCAGCAGGACTAGACAGGGGGGTCAGCCCCAGCATTTT. Encoded protein: CASRTRQGGQPQHF.

This chain connects TRBV7-6 to TRBJ2-1, with D perhaps matching TRBD1 (5 bases). The CDR3 is made up of 13 amino acids. Germline V lookup: CDR1 SGHVS, CDR2 FNYEAQ. The ends were cut back, 8 bases at V and 2 bases at J, with 10 bases in the middle. CDR3 nucleotides: TGTGCCAGCGGGGCAGGCCCCTACAATGAGCAGTTCTTC. Protein sequence: CASGAGPYNEQFF.

The rearrangement uses TRBV14 and TRBJ1-2, with D tentatively TRBD1 (5 bases). Trimming cost V 3 bases and J 0 bases, with 11 bases left between them. Germline CDR1 is SGHDN and CDR2 is FVKESK. The CDR3 contains 15 residues. In nucleotides, the CDR3 is TGTGCCAGCAGCCAGGTAACAGGAGCTAACTATGGCTACACCTTC. Its protein product is CASSQVTGANYGYTF. Full variable domain (outside the CDR3, taken from reference TRBV14 and TRBJ1-2): EAGVTQFPSHSVIEKGQTVTLRCDPISGHDNLYWYRRVMGKEIKFLLHFVKESKQDESGMPNNRFLAERTGGTYSTLKVQPAELEDSGVYFCASSQVTGANYGYTFGSGTRLTVV.

The gene calls are TRBV6-5 and TRBJ2-2; the D is unclear. The V gene's germline CDR1 is MNHEY and CDR2 SVGAGI. V lost 1 base to trimming and J lost 5 bases, with 2 bases between them. This CDR3 is 12 amino acids long. CDR3: CASSYLTGELFF. Written as DNA, the CDR3 is TGTGCCAGCAGTTACTTAACCGGGGAGCTGTTTTTT.

The genes are TRBV19 and TRBJ2-7, with 7 bases matching TRBD2. Germline CDR1 is LNHDA and CDR2 is SQIVND (reference sequence). J lost 2 bases, V lost 5 bases, and 9 bases had no gene match. The CDR3 runs 15 residues. The CDR3: CASSRSGGSPYEQYF. The CDR3 region has the DNA TGTGCCAGTAGTCGTTCCGGCGGGAGTCCCTACGAGCAGTACTTC.

The chain recombines TRBV7-8 with TRBJ2-7; D remains unclear. The CDR3 runs 12 residues. The V gene lost 5 bases and the J gene lost 6 bases, with 11 bases spanning the gap. Germline CDR1 SGHVS, CDR2 FQNEAQ. The CDR3 here is CASSRSRREQYF. As DNA, the CDR3 is TGTGCCAGCAGCCGGTCCCGCCGCGAGCAGTACTTC.

The rearrangement links TRBV15 to TRBJ2-3; TRBD2 might be the D (5 bases). Germline loops: CDR1 LNHNV, CDR2 YYDKDF (reference sequence). V was cut by 1 base and J by 3 bases, with 14 bases left in between. CDR3 length equals 16 residues. CDR3 coding DNA: TGTGCCACCAGCAGAGGTCGGGGAGCGAAGACAGATACGCAGTATTTT. It codes for CATSRGRGAKTDTQYF. The variable domain in full, with the rest retrieved from reference TRBV15 and TRBJ2-3, is DAMVIQNPRYQVTQFGKPVTLSCSQTLNHNVMYWYQQKSSQAPKLLFHYYDKDFNNEADTPDNFQSRRPNTSFCFLDIRSPGLGDTAMYLCATSRGRGAKTDTQYFGPGTRLTVL.

This chain links TRBV6-1 with TRBJ2-7; 9 bases fit TRBD1. The CDR3 runs to 14 residues. CDR1 and CDR2 (germline): MNHNS, SASEGT. Trimming cost V 3 bases and J 4 bases; bases outside gene matches: 4. CDR3 in DNA: TGTGCCAGCAGTGAGGGACAGGGATGGTACGAGCAGTACTTC. Translated, it gives CASSEGQGWYEQYF.

The rearrangement joins TRBV2 to TRBJ2-3; 8 bases agree with TRBD1. V lost 3 bases to trimming and J lost 6 bases; unmatched junction nucleotides: 5. The CDR3 sequence is 14 residues long. The germline CDR1 and CDR2 sequences are SNHLY and FYNNEI. CDR3 protein: CASSEVRGRDTQYF. The CDR3 DNA is TGTGCCAGCAGTGAGGTCAGGGGGCGCGATACGCAGTATTTT.

The chain uses TRBV7-6 and TRBJ2-7; D possibly corresponds to TRBD1 (6 bases). The ends were cut back, 5 bases at V and 0 bases at J, with 14 bases in the middle. The CDR3 is 15 residues long. CDR1 and CDR2 from the germline V gene are SGHVS and FNYEAQ. The CDR3 here is CASSQETGSSYEQYF. DNA of the CDR3: TGTGCCAGCAGCCAAGAGACAGGAAGCTCCTACGAGCAGTACTTC.

The chain couples TRBV2 to TRBJ1-5; 7 bases are a match to TRBD1. With V trimmed by 6 bases and J by 0 bases, 11 bases remained unmatched. The CDR3 has 17 amino acids. Germline loops: CDR1 SNHLY, CDR2 FYNNEI. This CDR3 reads CASRPRTGGYSNQPQHF. The DNA for the CDR3 is TGTGCCAGCAGGCCTAGGACAGGCGGGTATAGCAATCAGCCCCAGCATTTT.

The gene calls are TRBV6-1 and TRBJ1-2, with D possibly TRBD1 on 5 matching bases. CDR1 is MNHNS, CDR2 SASEGT, per germline. There are 12 residues in the CDR3. V lost 2 bases and J lost 4, with 5 bases in between. CDR3: CASSEQGYGYTF. CDR3 DNA sequence: TGTGCCAGCAGTGAACAGGGCTATGGCTACACCTTC.

The gene calls are TRBV5-1 and TRBJ2-5, with 14 nucleotides matching TRBD2. The CDR3 length is 18 residues. Losses at the gene ends were 4 bases for V and 0 bases for J; bases not matched to a gene: 8. In germline, CDR1 is SGHRS, CDR2 YFSETQ. CDR3 loop: CASSIRWTSGGYQETQYF. For the CDR3, the DNA is TGCGCCAGCAGCATCCGCTGGACTAGCGGGGGGTACCAAGAGACCCAGTACTTC. The whole variable domain, filled in from reference TRBV5-1 and TRBJ2-5, reads KAGVTQTPRYLIKTRGQQVTLSCSPISGHRSVSWYQQTPGQGLQFLFEYFSETQRNKGNFPGRFSGRQFSNSRSEMNVSTLELGDSALYLCASSIRWTSGGYQETQYFGPGTRLLVL.

The rearrangement joins TRBV6-5 to TRBJ2-3; D may be TRBD2 (6 bases). The CDR3 is 14 residues long. Trimming pared 5 bases from V and 2 bases from J, leaving 11 bases between. Germline V gene sequence: CDR1 MNHEY, CDR2 SVGAGI. This CDR3 reads CASSAGGPTDTQYF. CDR3 DNA: TGTGCCAGCAGTGCCGGGGGTCCCACAGATACGCAGTATTTT.

The V gene is TRBV27, the J gene TRBJ2-7; TRBD1 aligns across 8 bases. The CDR3 runs 17 residues. Trimming removed 6 bases from V and 5 bases from J; junction bases left unmatched: 18. Germline-derived CDR1 and CDR2 are MNHEY and SMNVEV (reference sequence). CDR3 region: CASSLRANGQGFDEQYF. Written as DNA, the CDR3 is TGTGCCAGCAGCCTTAGAGCGAACGGACAGGGTTTCGACGAGCAGTACTTC.

The rearrangement links TRBV25-1 to TRBJ2-7; 7 bases agree with TRBD1. CDR3 length equals 14 residues. Germline lookup yields CDR1 MGHDK and CDR2 SYGVNS. V lost 2 bases, J lost 2 bases, and 3 bases stayed unmatched. CDR3 coding DNA: TGTGCCAGCAGTGAAAGGGGGACAGCCTACGAGCAGTACTTC. Translated: CASSERGTAYEQYF.

The chain couples TRBV5-4 to TRBJ2-7; 7 nucleotides align to TRBD2. With 0 bases clipped from V and 3 bases from J, the junction kept 6 bases outside the gene matches. The germline V gene encodes CDR1 SGHNT and CDR2 YYREEE (reference sequence). The CDR3 is 15 amino acids. The CDR3 here is CASSLGFRGDYEQYF. In DNA, the CDR3 is TGTGCCAGCAGCTTGGGATTCCGGGGGGACTACGAGCAGTACTTC.

The chain recombines TRBV27 with TRBJ2-5, with 13 bases that match TRBD2. CDR1 is MNHEY, CDR2 SMNVEV, per germline (reference sequence). V shed 8 bases, J shed 5 bases, and the junction held 23 bases outside the gene matches. The CDR3 has 20 residues. CDR3 loop: CASEPSGAHPGLAGDETQYF. CDR3 coding DNA: TGTGCCAGCGAACCCAGTGGGGCGCACCCTGGACTAGCGGGAGACGAGACCCAGTACTTC.

In regard to this clone: Relative to the germline gene, one junction end is altered; a read error may explain this. CDR3 coding DNA: TGTGCCAGCAGCGTAGACGGGAGCTCCAACAATGAGCAGTTCTTC. This codes for CASSVDGSSNNEQFF. The chain links TRBV9 to TRBJ2-1, with D maybe TRBD2 (6 bases). The CDR3 extends over 15 amino acids. CDR1 and CDR2 (germline): SGDLS, YYNGEE.

The J gene is TRBJ2-1, the V gene TRBV14; 10 bases match TRBD1. Germline CDR1 reads SGHDN; CDR2 reads FVKESK. This CDR3 is built from 15 residues. The V gene end was trimmed by 4 bases and the J gene end by 4 bases; junction bases not matched to a gene: 4. CDR3 region: CASSPGTGDYNEQFF. CDR3 coding DNA: TGTGCCAGCAGCCCCGGGACAGGGGATTACAATGAGCAGTTCTTC.

The chain carries TRBV18 and TRBJ1-5; no reliable D call. The germline CDR1 and CDR2 sequences are KGHSH and LQKENI. Trimming took 4 bases from V and 7 from J, leaving 17 bases between them. The CDR3 runs 15 residues. In nucleotides, the CDR3 is TGTGCCAGCTCACAAAACCATGAACCACAGCAGCCCCAGCATTTT. Translated: CASSQNHEPQQPQHF.

V is TRBV18 and J is TRBJ1-1, with TRBD1 matching over 9 bases. The CDR3 covers 14 residues. Germline V gene data show CDR1 as KGHSH and CDR2 as LQKENI. V gave up 5 bases and J gave up 5 bases; unmatched junction bases: 6. The CDR3 region is CASSSTGGRTEAFF. Here the CDR3 DNA reads TGTGCCAGCTCATCTACAGGGGGCCGGACTGAAGCTTTCTTT.

The rearrangement links TRBV4-1 to TRBJ2-1, with TRBD2 matching 14 bases. Germline CDR1 MGHRA, CDR2 YSYEKL. There are 15 residues in the CDR3. J lost 8 bases, V lost 3 bases, and 3 bases had no gene match. The DNA for the CDR3 is TGCGCCAGCAGCCAGAGACTAGCGGGGGGGGATGAGCAGTTCTTC. It codes for CASSQRLAGGDEQFF.

The rearrangement uses TRBV7-3 and TRBJ1-1; no clear D. Germline CDR1 and CDR2: SGHTA and FQGTGA. Deletions cut 6 bases from V and 1 base from J, with 9 bases between. The CDR3 runs to 13 residues. The CDR3 DNA reads as TGTGCCAGCAGTCAGGCTGAGAACACTGAAGCTTTCTTT. This gives the protein CASSQAENTEAFF.

The rearrangement joins TRBV15 to TRBJ2-1, with D maybe TRBD2 (5 bases). Germline V lookup: CDR1 LNHNV, CDR2 YYDKDF (reference sequence). The CDR3 is 16 residues long. Trimming pared 8 bases from V and 1 base from J, leaving 18 bases between. CDR3 sequence reads: CATARALSGSYNEQFF. The CDR3 region has the DNA TGTGCCACCGCGAGGGCCCTTTCCGGTTCCTACAATGAGCAGTTCTTC.

The rearrangement joins TRBV7-8 to TRBJ2-5, with D perhaps TRBD1 (5 bases). The CDR3 runs to 15 residues. Germline V lookup: CDR1 SGHVS, CDR2 FQNEAQ. V lost 2 bases to trimming and J lost 1 base, with 11 bases between them. Here the CDR3 DNA reads TGTGCCAGCAGCTTAACGACAGCCTTCCAAGAGACCCAGTACTTC. This encodes CASSLTTAFQETQYF. The whole variable domain, filled in from reference TRBV7-8 and TRBJ2-5, reads GAGVSQSPRYKVAKRGQDVALRCDPISGHVSLFWYQQALGQGPEFLTYFQNEAQLDKSGLPSDRFFAERPEGSVSTLKIQRTQQEDSAVYLCASSLTTAFQETQYFGPGTRLLVL.

This rearrangement joins TRBV29-1 to TRBJ2-7; 7 positions agree with TRBD2. The CDR3 length is 15 residues. V lost 1 base and J lost 2; bases outside the gene matches: 8. Germline V gives CDR1 SQVTM, CDR2 ANQGSEA. Here the CDR3 reads CSVEGRGTETYEQYF. In nucleotides, the CDR3 is TGCAGCGTTGAAGGGCGGGGGACGGAGACCTACGAGCAGTACTTC.

The chain couples TRBV4-2 to TRBJ2-3, with D perhaps TRBD2 (6 bases). The germline CDR1 and CDR2 sequences are LGHNA and YNFKEQ. Trimming cost V 0 bases and J 2 bases, with 15 bases left between them. There are 17 residues in the CDR3. The CDR3 protein is CASSQDGEALLTDTQYF. In nucleotides, the CDR3 is TGTGCCAGCAGCCAAGATGGGGAGGCCTTACTCACAGATACGCAGTATTTT.

Points on this clone: This specimen includes other DNA sequences encoding the same CDR3. The genes are TRBV5-1 and TRBJ1-3; tentative D call: TRBD1 (5 bases). The CDR3 is 13 amino acids. The V and J ends lost 0 bases and 7 bases respectively, with 8 bases between them. Looked up from germline, CDR1 is SGHRS and CDR2 is YFSETQ. The CDR3 reads CASSLGQGNTIYF. CDR3 DNA sequence: TGCGCCAGCAGCTTGGGGCAGGGCAACACCATATATTTT.

The rearrangement links TRBV15 to TRBJ1-2, with 9 positions matching TRBD1. V was clipped by 3 bases and J by 3 bases; unmatched bases: 2. Germline CDR1 is LNHNV and CDR2 is YYDKDF (reference sequence). The CDR3 totals 14 residues. As DNA, the CDR3 is TGTGCCACCAGCAGGACAGGGGGAGACTATGGCTACACCTTC. It translates to CATSRTGGDYGYTF. The full variable domain, its missing parts supplied by reference TRBV15 and TRBJ1-2, is DAMVIQNPRYQVTQFGKPVTLSCSQTLNHNVMYWYQQKSSQAPKLLFHYYDKDFNNEADTPDNFQSRRPNTSFCFLDIRSPGLGDTAMYLCATSRTGGDYGYTFGSGTRLTVV.